The present T cell receptor (beta chain) was sequenced within a study of T cell responses to AZD1222 COVID-19 vaccine. General study points: Just 5 or 6 AZD1222 recipients tested seropositive at baseline.

The ends were cut back, 6 bases at V and 3 bases at J, with 9 bases in the middle. The CDR3 covers 13 residues. Germline lookup yields CDR1 KGHSH and CDR2 LQKENI. TCRdb's copy holds only in-frame clones and misses some; the assay was immunoSEQ multiplex PCR. Among 120,000 or so clones listed, around 89% were seen once. Points on this clone: Its antigen is undetermined.

The clonotype originates from an adult who received the AZD1222 COVID-19 vaccine. Sequencing was performed on peripheral blood, taken 28 days after the second AZD1222 dose. The chain links TRBV18 to TRBJ1-5, with a tentative D call TRBD1 (5 bases). This CDR3 reads CASSTDTNQPQHF. Written as DNA, the CDR3 is TGTGCCAGCTCCACGGACACCAATCAGCCCCAGCATTTT. Together with reference TRBV18 and TRBJ1-5, the CDR3 gives the full variable domain: NAGVMQNPRHLVRRRGQEARLRCSPMKGHSHVYWYRQLPEEGLKFMVYLQKENIIDESGMPKERFSAEFPKEGPSILRIQQVVRGDSAAYFCASSTDTNQPQHFGDGTRLSIL.